The rows below give T cell receptor beta chains drawn from one sample of a study of T cell changes during pregnancy in multiple sclerosis. The data were produced by immunoSEQ multiplex PCR, yet TCRdb's version contains in-frame clones alone and is incomplete. This sample carries tens of thousands of clones, nearly 95% of them seen once, and the ten largest clones take less than 3.5%. Sequenced here: CD8+ T cells from peripheral blood mononuclear cells, sampled in the third trimester of pregnancy. The receptors stem from a female donor with multiple sclerosis, enrolled in a pregnancy study. The CDR3 runs from the conserved cysteine through the conserved F or W. D genes are given only for firm matches.

V gene: TRBV25-1
J gene: TRBJ2-7
D gene: TRBD1
CDR3 protein: CASSDSIGQGDPYEQYF
CDR3 DNA: TGTGCCAGCAGTGACTCTATTGGACAGGGGGACCCCTACGAGCAGTACTTC

V gene: TRBV19
J gene: TRBJ2-1
D gene: TRBD2
CDR3 protein: CASSISSGRGHEQFF
CDR3 DNA: TGTGCCAGTAGTATTTCTAGCGGGAGGGGGCATGAGCAGTTCTTC

V gene: TRBV5-1
J gene: TRBJ2-7
D gene: -
CDR3 protein: CASSLGSSYEQYF
CDR3 DNA: TGCGCCAGCAGCTTGGGGAGCTCCTACGAGCAGTACTTC

V gene: TRBV7-6
J gene: TRBJ2-2
D gene: TRBD2
CDR3 protein: CATAGLAVPTGELFF
CDR3 DNA: TGTGCCACGGCGGGACTAGCGGTACCCACCGGGGAGCTGTTTTTT

V gene: TRBV6-1
J gene: TRBJ1-3
D gene: TRBD1
CDR3 protein: CASSEGPGQGIPGNTIYF
CDR3 DNA: TGTGCCAGCAGTGAGGGCCCGGGACAGGGTATTCCTGGAAACACCATATATTTT

V gene: TRBV6-5
J gene: TRBJ1-2
D gene: -
CDR3 protein: CASSYGEGYYGYTF
CDR3 DNA: TGTGCCAGCAGTTACGGGGAGGGGTACTATGGCTACACCTTC

V gene: TRBV19
J gene: TRBJ1-1
D gene: TRBD1
CDR3 protein: CASNTRTGANTEAFF
CDR3 DNA: TGTGCCAGTAATACCCGGACAGGGGCGAACACTGAAGCTTTCTTT

V gene: TRBV19
J gene: TRBJ1-1
D gene: -
CDR3 protein: CASTLGGKAFF
CDR3 DNA: TGTGCCAGTACCCTGGGGGGGAAAGCTTTCTTT

V gene: TRBV7-9
J gene: TRBJ2-1
D gene: -
CDR3 protein: CASSLSGWSSYNEQFF
CDR3 DNA: TGTGCCAGCAGCTTGTCTGGATGGAGCTCCTACAATGAGCAGTTCTTC

V gene: TRBV30
J gene: TRBJ2-7
D gene: TRBD1
CDR3 protein: CAWSPGQGAEEQYF
CDR3 DNA: TGTGCCTGGAGTCCGGGACAGGGGGCAGAGGAGCAGTACTTC